This T cell receptor (beta chain) was captured in a study of post-analysis software for immune sequencing data. Study in general: The study covered relapsing-remitting, secondary progressive and progressive-relapsing courses of multiple sclerosis.

The study, taken as a whole, reports: With TRBV5-6, TRBV5-1 and TRBV20-1 included, about five TRBV segments were more frequent in patients than in controls. Samples from one preparation batch, clustered by F measure, grouped strongly together. In multiple sclerosis, normalized Chao1 diversity was significantly below that of controls.

The sample holds a few counts of this clonotype. No antigen is known for it. Germline values: CDR1 SGDLS, CDR2 YYNGEE. This CDR3 contains 16 residues. The J segment lost 5 bases and the V segment lost 4 bases, leaving 14 bases of the junction unmatched. The TCR beta cDNA libraries carried unique molecular identifiers. Some 500,000 cDNA molecules were obtained per 1 to 10 million input T cells. TCRdb itself ran the PCR reads through MiXCR, one entry per CDR3 protein. The sample carries 650,000 to 850,000 distinct CDR3 sequences, around 42% recorded once. Sequenced sample: blood. The V call is TRBV9, the J call TRBJ1-1, with TRBD1 identical over 7 bases. The TCR was taken from a girl under 18 with multiple sclerosis. CDR3 in amino acids: CASSPRSSVQGTEAFF. The CDR3, as DNA: TGTGCCAGCAGCCCCCGGTCTTCCGTACAGGGGACTGAAGCTTTCTTT.